What follows is one T cell receptor (beta chain) and its context. Some clones are missing from TCRdb's copy, which holds only in-frame ones; the method was immunoSEQ multiplex PCR. The table records roughly 300,000 clones, roughly 92% of them present only once. This sample stems from a study of blood T cell repertoires in COVID-19. Study context: Sample material is recorded as cDNA or gDNA derived from T cells, B-cell-depleted T cells, or PBMCs.

Patients in Seattle were enrolled during active infection, then followed longitudinally. Germline CDR1 is LNHDA and CDR2 is SQIVND (reference sequence). CDR3 length equals 15 residues. J was trimmed by 2 bases and V by 6 bases; bases with no gene match: 7. The clonotype was recovered from a woman aged 25-40 years with COVID-19, enrolled during active disease. V is TRBV19 and J is TRBJ1-5, with TRBD1 matching 7 bases. Specimen: peripheral blood. Written as DNA, the CDR3 is TGTGCCAGTAGATTTCAGGGGGGAGGCAATCAGCCCCAGCATTTT. Its translation is CASRFQGGGNQPQHF.